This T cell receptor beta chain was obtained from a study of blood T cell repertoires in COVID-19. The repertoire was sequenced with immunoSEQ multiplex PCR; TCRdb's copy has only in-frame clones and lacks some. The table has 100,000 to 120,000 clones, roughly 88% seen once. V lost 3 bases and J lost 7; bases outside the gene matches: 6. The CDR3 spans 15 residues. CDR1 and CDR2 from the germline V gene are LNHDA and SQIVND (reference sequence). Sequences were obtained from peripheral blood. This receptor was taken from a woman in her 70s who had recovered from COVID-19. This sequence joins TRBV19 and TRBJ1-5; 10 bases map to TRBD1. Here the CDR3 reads CASSILGTGDQPQHF. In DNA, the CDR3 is TGTGCCAGTAGTATTTTGGGGACAGGGGACCAGCCCCAGCATTTT.